The rows below give T cell receptor beta chains drawn from one sample of a study of vaccination and CD4 T cells after COVID-19. One entry per CDR3 protein, called by TCRdb with MiXCR from the PCR reads. The sample contains 30,000 to 40,000 distinct CDR3 sequences, more than 35% of which appear only once. The sequencing here drew on CD4+ T cells from blood, taken about 7 months after SARS-CoV-2 vaccination. The source of these receptors is a human donor who had recovered from COVID-19. CDR3s include the opening cysteine and the closing phenylalanine or tryptophan. A D gene is named only where the DNA matches it firmly. Clone size is given for some rows only: seen once, a few or many times, or a class if the clone is expanded.

J gene | V gene | D gene | clone size | CDR3 protein | CDR3 DNA
TRBJ2-3 | TRBV6-1 | TRBD2 | . | CASSRGLAGGRDTQYF | TGTGCCAGCAGTCGTGGACTAGCGGGAGGGCGGGATACGCAGTATTTT
TRBJ1-5 | TRBV6-5 | . | few | CASSYATGAQPQHF | TGTGCCAGCAGTTATGCCACGGGAGCTCAGCCCCAGCATTTT
TRBJ2-7 | TRBV6-5 | . | . | CASSYRGFYEQYF | TGTGCCAGCAGTTATAGAGGGTTCTACGAGCAGTACTTC
TRBJ1-1 | TRBV15 | . | . | CATSRDVVLPNTEAFF | TGTGCCACCAGCAGAGACGTGGTGCTCCCAAACACTGAAGCTTTCTTT
TRBJ1-1 | TRBV11-2 | TRBD1 | few | CASSSGPGQGAGGLTEAFF | TGTGCCAGCAGCTCCGGACCGGGACAGGGGGCCGGAGGGTTGACTGAAGCTTTCTTT
TRBJ2-5 | TRBV7-2 | . | few | CASSVLSSAVQYF | TGTGCCAGCAGCGTACTTAGTTCGGCGGTCCAGTACTTC
TRBJ2-7 | TRBV6-5 | . | few | CASSYWQGNYEQYF | TGTGCCAGCAGTTACTGGCAGGGGAACTACGAGCAGTACTTC
TRBJ1-5 | TRBV19 | . | few | CASSRQFNQPQHF | TGTGCCAGTAGTCGGCAGTTCAATCAGCCCCAGCATTTT
TRBJ2-7 | TRBV27 | . | . | CASSPVGSSSYEQYF | TGTGCCAGCAGCCCCGTCGGCTCAAGCTCCTACGAGCAGTACTTC
TRBJ2-7 | TRBV11-2 | . | . | CASSLNQGNYEQYF | TGTGCCAGCAGCCTCAACCAGGGTAATTACGAGCAGTACTTC
TRBJ2-1 | TRBV6-5 | . | . | CASSYDSMNEQFF | TGTGCCAGCAGTTACGATTCTATGAATGAGCAGTTCTTC
TRBJ2-1 | TRBV19 | TRBD1 | few | CASRQGSNEQFF | TGTGCCAGTCGACAGGGGAGCAATGAGCAGTTCTTC
TRBJ1-5 | TRBV6-1 | TRBD1 | . | CASRPRGRNNQPQHF | TGTGCCAGCAGACCCAGGGGGAGGAACAATCAGCCCCAGCATTTT
TRBJ2-7 | TRBV10-3 | TRBD2 | . | CAISEALAGAYEQYF | TGTGCCATCAGTGAGGCACTAGCGGGAGCCTACGAGCAGTACTTC
TRBJ2-7 | TRBV7-9 | . | once | CASSLAPSSGLWASYEQYF | TGTGCCAGCAGCTTAGCCCCAAGTAGCGGACTGTGGGCTTCCTACGAGCAGTACTTC
TRBJ1-5 | TRBV19 | TRBD1 | . | CASRLSGTGGHQPQHF | TGTGCCAGTAGGCTTTCCGGGACAGGGGGACATCAGCCCCAGCATTTT
TRBJ1-2 | TRBV6-5 | TRBD1 | few | CASSSATGDYGYTF | TGTGCCAGCAGTTCGGCGACAGGGGACTATGGCTACACCTTC
TRBJ1-2 | TRBV6-1 | TRBD1 | few | CASTIIRTGVHYGYTF | TGTGCCAGCACTATAATAAGGACAGGGGTTCACTATGGCTACACCTTC
TRBJ2-3 | TRBV27 | . | once | CASTLGLLGTDTQYF | TGTGCCAGCACACTGGGGCTACTCGGCACAGATACGCAGTATTTT
TRBJ2-5 | TRBV28 | TRBD1 | few | CASRGDRAPLETQYF | TGTGCCAGCAGAGGGGACAGGGCCCCTTTGGAAACCCAGTACTTC
TRBJ2-7 | TRBV7-2 | . | . | CASSLAGVGDEQYF | TGTGCCAGCAGCTTAGCAGGGGTCGGCGACGAGCAGTACTTC
TRBJ2-1 | TRBV20-1 | TRBD2 | . | CSARSSAGGYRSYNEQFF | TGCAGTGCTAGATCTTCGGCGGGAGGTTACCGCTCCTACAATGAGCAGTTCTTC
TRBJ2-3 | TRBV2 | TRBD2 | few | CASMRLAGLGMGPNTQYF | TGTGCCAGCATGAGGCTAGCGGGTTTAGGTATGGGGCCCAATACGCAGTATTTT
TRBJ2-5 | TRBV19 | . | . | CASSLMGRQETQYF | TGTGCCAGTAGCCTAATGGGACGGCAAGAGACCCAGTACTTC
TRBJ1-1 | TRBV27 | . | . | CASTPAGLDTEAFF | TGTGCCAGCACCCCGGCAGGGTTGGACACTGAAGCTTTCTTT
TRBJ2-1 | TRBV6-2/TRBV6-3 | TRBD2 | . | CASSLMPGGYNEQFF | TGTGCCAGCAGTTTAATGCCGGGAGGATACAATGAGCAGTTCTTC
TRBJ2-2 | TRBV7-9 | . | . | CASSFFAANTGELFF | TGTGCCAGCAGCTTTTTCGCCGCGAACACCGGGGAGCTGTTTTTT
TRBJ2-1 | TRBV28 | TRBD2 | . | CASSLSGLAGPSSYNEQFF | TGTGCCAGCAGTTTATCGGGACTAGCGGGACCTAGCTCCTACAATGAGCAGTTCTTC
TRBJ2-5 | TRBV25-1 | . | . | CASTGTTGRETQYF | TGTGCCAGCACCGGGACCACAGGACGGGAGACCCAGTACTTC
TRBJ2-7 | TRBV7-9 | . | few | CASSLVGRYEQYF | TGTGCCAGCAGCTTAGTAGGGAGGTACGAGCAGTACTTC
TRBJ1-4 | TRBV15 | . | . | CATSRDGASVSRQSNEKLFF | TGTGCCACCAGCAGAGACGGGGCGTCCGTGTCGCGACAGTCTAATGAAAAACTGTTTTTT
TRBJ2-1 | TRBV4-1 | . | . | CASSQIGGKINEQFF | TGCGCCAGCAGCCAAATAGGGGGAAAGATCAATGAGCAGTTCTTC
TRBJ2-1 | TRBV10-1 | TRBD2 | . | CASSGTTSGRGYNEQFF | TGCGCCAGCAGTGGGACAACTAGCGGGAGAGGCTACAATGAGCAGTTCTTC
TRBJ2-7 | TRBV20-1 | TRBD2 | . | CSARDFSGRGYEQYF | TGCAGTGCTAGAGATTTTAGCGGGAGGGGTTACGAGCAGTACTTC
TRBJ2-1 | TRBV6-2/TRBV6-3 | TRBD2 | . | CASSYAGAANEQFF | TGTGCCAGCAGTTACGCGGGAGCCGCCAATGAGCAGTTCTTC
TRBJ1-6 | TRBV28 | TRBD1 | few | CASIGQGGSYNSPLHF | TGTGCCAGCATCGGACAGGGAGGATCCTATAATTCACCCCTCCACTTT
TRBJ2-6 | TRBV5-4 | . | once | CASSGQKTGDGANVLTF | TGTGCCAGCAGCGGACAAAAGACAGGAGACGGGGCCAACGTCCTGACTTTC
TRBJ1-3 | TRBV10-3 | . | . | CAISESGSGNTIYF | TGTGCCATCAGTGAATCCGGCTCTGGAAACACCATATATTTT
TRBJ2-3 | TRBV10-3 | TRBD2 | . | CAISESISGTDSTDTQYF | TGTGCCATCAGTGAGTCGATTAGCGGGACCGATAGCACAGATACGCAGTATTTT
TRBJ1-2 | TRBV28 | . | few | CASSLAHSYGYTF | TGTGCCAGCAGTTTGGCGCACTCCTATGGCTACACCTTC
TRBJ2-7 | TRBV6-2/TRBV6-3 | TRBD2 | . | CASSYEVSGRWYEQYF | TGTGCCAGCAGTTATGAGGTCAGCGGGAGATGGTACGAGCAGTACTTC
TRBJ2-7 | TRBV27 | . | few | CASSLFYEQYF | TGTGCCAGCAGTTTATTTTACGAGCAGTACTTC
TRBJ2-7 | TRBV10-1 | . | . | CASSQNRVGAYEQYF | TGCGCCAGCAGCCAAAACAGGGTAGGGGCCTACGAGCAGTACTTC
TRBJ2-5 | TRBV7-6 | TRBD1 | few | CAILGQGLETQYF | TGTGCCATACTGGGACAGGGGCTGGAGACCCAGTACTTC
TRBJ1-1 | TRBV28 | . | . | CASSPRAGDEAFF | TGTGCCAGCAGTCCAAGGGCAGGAGATGAAGCTTTCTTT
TRBJ1-2 | TRBV5-1 | . | once | CASSWEGEEYGYTF | TGCGCCAGCAGCTGGGAAGGGGAGGAATATGGCTACACCTTC
TRBJ1-1 | TRBV2 | TRBD1 | few | CATTLGTVNTEAFF | TGTGCCACCACTCTAGGGACAGTGAACACTGAAGCTTTCTTT
TRBJ2-3 | TRBV6-1 | . | . | CASRISGDRNTQYF | TGTGCCAGCAGGATCTCAGGGGATAGGAATACGCAGTATTTT
TRBJ2-1 | TRBV7-9 | . | few | CASSPGTATRLASTYNEQFF | TGTGCCAGCAGCCCGGGGACAGCCACACGACTAGCCAGCACCTACAATGAGCAGTTCTTC
TRBJ1-1 | TRBV24-1 | . | . | CATSAGNTEAFF | TGTGCCACCAGTGCAGGGAACACTGAAGCTTTCTTT
TRBJ1-1 | TRBV20-1 | . | . | CSTRITGFRGTEAFF | TGTAGTACTAGGATAACAGGTTTTCGGGGAACTGAAGCTTTCTTT
TRBJ2-7 | TRBV7-3 | . | few | CASSLTRDYEQYF | TGTGCCAGCAGCTTAACGCGGGATTACGAGCAGTACTTC
TRBJ2-2 | TRBV10-3 | . | few | CAISTQGPHGELFF | TGTGCCATCAGTACACAGGGTCCTCACGGGGAGCTGTTTTTT
TRBJ1-1 | TRBV7-9 | . | few | CAQPPQTGSYAMNTEAFF | TGTGCGCAGCCCCCACAAACAGGGTCGTATGCCATGAACACTGAAGCTTTCTTT
TRBJ2-1 | TRBV6-5 | TRBD2 | . | CASSYSILAGSLQFF | TGTGCCAGCAGTTACTCGATTCTAGCGGGAAGTCTTCAGTTCTTC
TRBJ2-2 | TRBV20-1 | . | few | CSANSPVTGNTGELFF | TGCAGTGCTAACTCGCCCGTGACAGGGAACACCGGGGAGCTGTTTTTT
TRBJ2-7 | TRBV7-2 | . | . | CASSQTDEQYF | TGTGCCAGCAGCCAGACAGACGAGCAGTACTTC
TRBJ2-6 | TRBV19 | . | . | CASKPLGGTAISGANVLTF | TGTGCCAGTAAACCCCTGGGGGGGACAGCGATCTCTGGGGCCAACGTCCTGACTTTC